This T cell receptor (beta chain) appears in the sequencing data of a study of beta chain features in type 1 diabetes. Study-level background: Cell yields, age and gender were similar between patients and healthy donors. Findings of the study overall: PCR may have favored shorter templates equally in patients and controls. Shortening that was moderate but significant affected the TCRB CDR3s of Type 1 diabetes patients in all four CD4+ subsets.

A few counts support this clone. What it binds is unknown. Donors contributed one heparinised blood draw apiece, averaging around 120 mL. With 5 bases removed from V and 0 bases from J, the gap between germline ends came to 8 bases. This CDR3 has 14 residues. From germline, CDR1 is MNHNY and CDR2 SVGAGI (reference sequence). As every portion of the isolated RNA was reverse transcribed, the sequencing read expressed TCRB transcripts. The average read count of naive, central memory and regulatory T cell samples was approximately 3.5 million. Method: immunoSEQ multiplex PCR; TCRdb's copy keeps in-frame clones and lacks some. The sample includes about 240,000 clones, about 15% of them seen just once.

The J gene is TRBJ2-4, the V gene TRBV6-6; D unclear. The source material was naive CD4+ T cells from blood. The sequence was collected from a man aged 25 to 45 with type 1 diabetes. In DNA, the CDR3 is TGTGCCAGCAGTGCCTTACTAGCCAAAAACATTCAGTACTTC. Translating gives CASSALLAKNIQYF.